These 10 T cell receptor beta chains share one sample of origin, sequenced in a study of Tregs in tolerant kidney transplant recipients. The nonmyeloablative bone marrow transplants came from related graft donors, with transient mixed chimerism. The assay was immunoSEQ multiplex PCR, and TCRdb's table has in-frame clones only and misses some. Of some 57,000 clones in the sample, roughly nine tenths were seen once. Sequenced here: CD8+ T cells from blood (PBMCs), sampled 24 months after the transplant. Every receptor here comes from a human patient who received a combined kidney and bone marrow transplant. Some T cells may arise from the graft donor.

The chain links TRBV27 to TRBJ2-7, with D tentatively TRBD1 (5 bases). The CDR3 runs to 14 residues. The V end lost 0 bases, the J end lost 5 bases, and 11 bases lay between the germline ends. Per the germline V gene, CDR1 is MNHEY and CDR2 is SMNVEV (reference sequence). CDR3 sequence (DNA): TGTGCCAGCAGTTTATCGTTCCAGGGAAACGAGCAGTACTTC. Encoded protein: CASSLSFQGNEQYF.

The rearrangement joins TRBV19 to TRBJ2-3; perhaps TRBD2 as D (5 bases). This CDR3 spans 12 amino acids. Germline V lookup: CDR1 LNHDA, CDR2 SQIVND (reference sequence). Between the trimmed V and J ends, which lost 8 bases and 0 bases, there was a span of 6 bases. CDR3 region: CASRGSTDTQYF. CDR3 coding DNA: TGTGCCAGTCGAGGGAGCACAGATACGCAGTATTTT.

CDR3 protein: CASSPSGGGSYNEQFF. In nucleotides, the CDR3 is TGTGCCAGCAGCCCTTCGGGGGGGGGCTCCTACAATGAGCAGTTCTTC. The rearrangement joins TRBV7-9 to TRBJ2-1, with 8 bases aligning to TRBD2. Germline V gives CDR1 SEHNR, CDR2 FQNEAQ (reference sequence). The ends lost 5 bases at V and 0 bases at J; junction bases unmatched: 6. This CDR3 is 16 amino acids long.

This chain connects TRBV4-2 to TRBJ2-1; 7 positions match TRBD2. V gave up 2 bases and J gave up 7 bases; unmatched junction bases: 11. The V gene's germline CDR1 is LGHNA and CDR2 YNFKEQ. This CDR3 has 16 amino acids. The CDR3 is CASSQSLAAELNEQFF. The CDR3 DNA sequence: TGTGCCAGCAGCCAAAGTCTAGCGGCAGAACTAAATGAGCAGTTCTTC.

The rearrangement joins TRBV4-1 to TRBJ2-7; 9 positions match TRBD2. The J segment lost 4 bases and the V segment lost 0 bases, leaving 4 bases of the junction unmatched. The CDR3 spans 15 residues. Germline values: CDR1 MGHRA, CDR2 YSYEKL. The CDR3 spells CASSQEAGGGYEQYF. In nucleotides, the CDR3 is TGCGCCAGCAGCCAAGAAGCGGGAGGAGGGTACGAGCAGTACTTC.

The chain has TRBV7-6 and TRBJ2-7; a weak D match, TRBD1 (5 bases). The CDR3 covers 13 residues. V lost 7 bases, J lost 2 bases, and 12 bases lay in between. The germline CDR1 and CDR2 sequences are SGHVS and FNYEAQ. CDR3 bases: TGTGCCAGCACCCCAGGGTTAGCCTACGAGCAGTACTTC. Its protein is CASTPGLAYEQYF.

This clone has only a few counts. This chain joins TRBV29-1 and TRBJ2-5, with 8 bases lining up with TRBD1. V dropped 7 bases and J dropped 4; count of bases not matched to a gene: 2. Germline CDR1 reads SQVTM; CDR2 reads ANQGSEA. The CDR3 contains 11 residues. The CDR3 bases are TGCAGCGCAGACAGGGGAGAGACCCAGTACTTC. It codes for CSADRGETQYF.

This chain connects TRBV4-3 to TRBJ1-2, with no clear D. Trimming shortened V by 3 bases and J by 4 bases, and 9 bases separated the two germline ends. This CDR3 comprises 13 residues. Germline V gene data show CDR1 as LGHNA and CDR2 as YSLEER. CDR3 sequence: CASSQGRSYGYTF. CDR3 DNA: TGCGCCAGCAGCCAGGGCAGAAGCTATGGCTACACCTTC.

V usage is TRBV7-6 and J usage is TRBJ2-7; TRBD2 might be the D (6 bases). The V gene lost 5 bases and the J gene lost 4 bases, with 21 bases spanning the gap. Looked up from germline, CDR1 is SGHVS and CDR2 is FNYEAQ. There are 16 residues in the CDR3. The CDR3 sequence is CASSPQAAGPLYEQYF. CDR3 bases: TGTGCCAGCAGCCCCCAGGCAGCGGGCCCCCTATACGAGCAGTACTTC.

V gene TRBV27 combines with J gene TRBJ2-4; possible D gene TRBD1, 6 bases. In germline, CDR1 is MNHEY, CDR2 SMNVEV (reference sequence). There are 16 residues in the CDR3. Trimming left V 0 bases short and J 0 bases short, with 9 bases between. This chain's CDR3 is CASSLSGALAKNIQYF. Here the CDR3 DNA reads TGTGCCAGCAGTTTATCGGGGGCACTAGCCAAAAACATTCAGTACTTC.